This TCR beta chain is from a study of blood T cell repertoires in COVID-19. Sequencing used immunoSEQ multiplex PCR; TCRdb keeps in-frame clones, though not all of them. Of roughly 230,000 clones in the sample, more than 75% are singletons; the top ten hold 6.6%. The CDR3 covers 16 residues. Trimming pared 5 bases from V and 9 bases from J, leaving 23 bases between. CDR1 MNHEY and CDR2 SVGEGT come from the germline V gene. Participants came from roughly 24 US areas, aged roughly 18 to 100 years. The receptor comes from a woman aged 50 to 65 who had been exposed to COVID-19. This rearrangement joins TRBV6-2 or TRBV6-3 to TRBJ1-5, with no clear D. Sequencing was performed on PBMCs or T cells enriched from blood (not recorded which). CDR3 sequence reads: CASSPQEGRPSVPQHF. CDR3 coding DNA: TGTGCCAGCAGTCCGCAAGAGGGCAGGCCGTCGGTGCCCCAGCATTTT.